The rows below give T cell receptor beta chains drawn from one sample of a study of CD8 T cells in Susac syndrome. Using its own MiXCR run on the immunoSEQ multiplex PCR reads, TCRdb lists one record per CDR3 protein. The profile shows about 47,000 distinct CDR3 sequences, nearly 95% of them singletons. Sequenced input: CD8+ T cells from PBMCs. The source of these receptors is a human donor in good health. Both conserved end residues are part of each CDR3. D genes are given only for firm matches. Clone size appears in some rows only: once, few, many, or a class for an expanded clone.

CDR3	DNA	size	J	D	V
CASSELGLAGGYEQYF	TGTGCCAGCAGCGAACTGGGACTAGCGGGAGGATACGAGCAGTACTTC	NA	TRBJ2-7	TRBD2	TRBV7-2
CASSPRQAPNTEAFF	TGTGCCAGCAGCCCCCGGCAGGCCCCTAACACTGAAGCTTTCTTT	NA	TRBJ1-1	NA	TRBV7-9
CASSLGGTGVTDTQYF	TGTGCCAGCAGCTTAGGAGGGACAGGGGTCACAGATACGCAGTATTTT	NA	TRBJ2-3	TRBD1	TRBV7-2
CAWSLGTGGAEQYF	TGTGCCTGGAGTCTGGGGACAGGGGGAGCCGAGCAGTACTTC	NA	TRBJ2-7	TRBD1	TRBV30
CASSQMRNGYTF	TGTGCCAGCAGCCAAATGAGAAACGGCTACACCTTC	NA	TRBJ1-2	NA	TRBV14
CAWSVLSEAFF	TGTGCCTGGAGTGTACTATCTGAAGCTTTCTTT	once	TRBJ1-1	NA	TRBV30
CASSSLPGGLYEQYF	TGTGCCAGCAGTTCCCTGCCTGGGGGGCTCTACGAGCAGTACTTC	NA	TRBJ2-7	NA	TRBV6-1
CASSLEGRAFTEAFF	TGTGCCAGCAGCTTAGAGGGGAGGGCCTTCACTGAAGCTTTCTTT	NA	TRBJ1-1	NA	TRBV7-2
CASSISSDRGRAFF	TGTGCCAGCAGCATCAGTTCGGACCGCGGGAGGGCTTTCTTT	NA	TRBJ1-1	NA	TRBV11-2
CASSPPGQGRTGELFF	TGTGCCAGCAGCCCTCCGGGACAAGGTAGAACCGGGGAGCTGTTTTTT	NA	TRBJ2-2	NA	TRBV9
CASSFGTGKDGYTF	TGTGCCAGCAGTTTTGGGACAGGAAAAGATGGCTACACCTTC	NA	TRBJ1-2	TRBD1	TRBV27
CASRALAGVGDTQYF	TGTGCCAGTAGAGCACTAGCGGGAGTAGGGGATACGCAGTATTTT	few	TRBJ2-3	TRBD2	TRBV19
CASSLGLAGGRDEQFF	TGTGCCAGCAGCTTGGGACTAGCGGGAGGGCGGGATGAGCAGTTCTTC	NA	TRBJ2-1	TRBD2	TRBV5-6
CASSPRGTEAFF	TGCGCCAGCAGCCCCAGGGGCACTGAAGCTTTCTTT	NA	TRBJ1-1	NA	TRBV5-1
CASSNEPRGLSYGYTF	TGTGCCAGCAGCAATGAGCCCCGGGGGCTGAGCTATGGCTACACCTTC	NA	TRBJ1-2	NA	TRBV7-2
CASSFHISEGTDTQYF	TGTGCCAGCAGCTTTCATATAAGCGAGGGCACAGATACGCAGTATTTT	NA	TRBJ2-3	NA	TRBV7-2
CASSLSGTGKLGYTF	TGCGCCAGCAGTCTGTCTGGGACAGGGAAACTCGGCTACACCTTC	NA	TRBJ1-2	TRBD1	TRBV5-1
CSVTSGNTEAFF	TGCAGCGTTACCTCGGGGAACACTGAAGCTTTCTTT	NA	TRBJ1-1	NA	TRBV29-1
CASSRQREGTPWPGNEQFF	TGTGCCAGCAGCCGGCAGCGGGAGGGAACCCCTTGGCCAGGCAATGAGCAGTTCTTC	NA	TRBJ2-1	TRBD2	TRBV7-2
CASRPTSGRDVHEQFF	TGTGCCAGCAGACCTACTAGCGGGAGGGATGTTCATGAGCAGTTCTTC	NA	TRBJ2-1	TRBD2	TRBV12-3/TRBV12-4
CASSFSTDTQYF	TGTGCCAGCAGCTTTAGCACAGATACGCAGTATTTT	few	TRBJ2-3	NA	TRBV7-2
CASSQGLGTAPSSYNEQFF	TGTGCCAGCAGCCAAGGGCTAGGGACTGCCCCTAGCTCCTACAATGAGCAGTTCTTC	NA	TRBJ2-1	NA	TRBV14
CASSFGPRNQPQHF	TGTGCCAGCAGTTTCGGCCCCAGAAATCAGCCCCAGCATTTT	NA	TRBJ1-5	NA	TRBV12-3/TRBV12-4
CASSTSGALRITGELFF	TGTGCCAGCAGCACCTCAGGGGCCCTTCGAATCACCGGGGAGCTGTTTTTT	NA	TRBJ2-2	NA	TRBV7-2
CASSRGAEAFF	TGTGCCAGCAGCCGGGGGGCTGAAGCTTTCTTT	NA	TRBJ1-1	NA	TRBV5-6
CASSHPISSGSTGELFF	TGTGCCAGCAGCCACCCTATTTCTAGCGGGTCCACCGGGGAGCTGTTTTTT	NA	TRBJ2-2	TRBD2	TRBV3-1
CASSATGRTGELFF	TGTGCCAGCAGCGCAACAGGACGTACCGGGGAGCTGTTTTTT	NA	TRBJ2-2	NA	TRBV9
CASSPEVGEAFF	TGTGCCAGCAGCCCGGAGGTAGGTGAAGCTTTCTTT	NA	TRBJ1-1	NA	TRBV5-6
CSVEVVGQGPANYGYTF	TGCAGCGTTGAAGTAGTAGGACAGGGACCAGCTAACTATGGCTACACCTTC	NA	TRBJ1-2	TRBD1	TRBV29-1
CASSSSGTSLHHTDTQYF	TGTGCCAGCAGCTCCTCTGGGACTAGCTTACACCACACAGATACGCAGTATTTT	NA	TRBJ2-3	TRBD2	TRBV7-9
CASRGGGAPTDTQYF	TGTGCCAGCAGGGGTGGGGGGGCCCCCACAGATACGCAGTATTTT	NA	TRBJ2-3	NA	TRBV6-5
CATRQGLTYEQYF	TGCGCCACCCGACAGGGGCTTACTTACGAGCAGTACTTC	NA	TRBJ2-7	TRBD1	TRBV10-2
CASSSQGVTEAFF	TGTGCCAGCAGCTCCCAGGGGGTCACTGAAGCTTTCTTT	NA	TRBJ1-1	TRBD1	TRBV12-3/TRBV12-4
CASSSAASGSYEQYF	TGTGCCAGCAGTTCCGCCGCTAGCGGATCCTACGAGCAGTACTTC	NA	TRBJ2-7	TRBD2	TRBV27
CSVVWEGANTEAFF	TGCAGCGTTGTCTGGGAGGGGGCGAACACTGAAGCTTTCTTT	NA	TRBJ1-1	TRBD1	TRBV29-1
CASFDYTGELFF	TGTGCCAGTTTCGACTACACCGGGGAGCTGTTTTTT	NA	TRBJ2-2	NA	TRBV19
CASSLGRGALGTEAFF	TGCGCCAGCAGCCTAGGGAGAGGGGCGTTGGGCACTGAAGCTTTCTTT	NA	TRBJ1-1	NA	TRBV4-1
CAWSLGQITDTQYF	TGTGCCTGGAGTCTCGGGCAGATCACAGATACGCAGTATTTT	NA	TRBJ2-3	NA	TRBV30
CASSLAGTGANEQYF	TGTGCCAGCAGCTTGGCCGGGACAGGGGCGAACGAGCAGTACTTC	NA	TRBJ2-7	TRBD1	TRBV5-6
CSVGPPGLLGGYTF	TGCAGCGTTGGACCCCCAGGTCTTCTAGGAGGCTACACCTTC	NA	TRBJ1-2	NA	TRBV29-1
CASSYPGLGDEQFF	TGTGCCAGCAGTTACCCGGGACTAGGGGATGAGCAGTTCTTC	NA	TRBJ2-1	TRBD2	TRBV6-2/TRBV6-3
CSVVGQGASYGYTF	TGCAGCGTTGTTGGACAGGGGGCGAGCTATGGCTACACCTTC	NA	TRBJ1-2	TRBD1	TRBV29-1
CASSRTYNEQFF	TGTGCCAGCAGCCGGACCTACAATGAGCAGTTCTTC	NA	TRBJ2-1	NA	TRBV12-3/TRBV12-4
CAWSPRTEAFF	TGTGCCTGGAGTCCCCGCACTGAAGCTTTCTTT	NA	TRBJ1-1	NA	TRBV30
CASSLWGTGGAAGELFF	TGCGCCAGCAGCCTTTGGGGGACTGGAGGCGCAGCCGGGGAGCTGTTTTTT	few	TRBJ2-2	NA	TRBV4-3
CATRGGINTGELFF	TGTGCCACCCGGGGCGGGATTAACACCGGGGAGCTGTTTTTT	NA	TRBJ2-2	NA	TRBV15
CASSFGGTDYGYTF	TGTGCCAGCAGTTTTGGGGGGACAGACTATGGCTACACCTTC	once	TRBJ1-2	TRBD1	TRBV27
CASDPGTGATTGELFF	TGTGCCAGCGACCCCGGGACAGGGGCAACTACCGGGGAGCTGTTTTTT	NA	TRBJ2-2	TRBD1	TRBV25-1
CASAGGGREAFF	TGTGCCAGCGCAGGTGGGGGCCGTGAAGCTTTCTTT	NA	TRBJ1-1	NA	TRBV6-1
CASSLARSGGNQPQHF	TGTGCCAGCAGCTTGGCTAGGTCTGGTGGCAATCAGCCCCAGCATTTT	NA	TRBJ1-5	NA	TRBV5-6
CATSRDKRGVYEQYF	TGTGCCACCAGCAGAGATAAGCGGGGGGTCTACGAGCAGTACTTC	NA	TRBJ2-7	TRBD2	TRBV15
CAISDGNTEAFF	TGTGCCATCAGTGACGGGAACACTGAAGCTTTCTTT	few	TRBJ1-1	NA	TRBV10-3
CASSSEGSIGNTIYF	TGTGCCAGCAGCTCAGAAGGGAGTATCGGAAACACCATATATTTT	NA	TRBJ1-3	NA	TRBV7-9
CASSYRSYNEQFF	TGTGCCAGCAGTTACCGTTCTTACAATGAGCAGTTCTTC	once	TRBJ2-1	NA	TRBV6-5
CASSNRDYSYEQYF	TGTGCCAGCAGCAACCGGGACTACTCCTACGAGCAGTACTTC	NA	TRBJ2-7	TRBD2	TRBV11-2